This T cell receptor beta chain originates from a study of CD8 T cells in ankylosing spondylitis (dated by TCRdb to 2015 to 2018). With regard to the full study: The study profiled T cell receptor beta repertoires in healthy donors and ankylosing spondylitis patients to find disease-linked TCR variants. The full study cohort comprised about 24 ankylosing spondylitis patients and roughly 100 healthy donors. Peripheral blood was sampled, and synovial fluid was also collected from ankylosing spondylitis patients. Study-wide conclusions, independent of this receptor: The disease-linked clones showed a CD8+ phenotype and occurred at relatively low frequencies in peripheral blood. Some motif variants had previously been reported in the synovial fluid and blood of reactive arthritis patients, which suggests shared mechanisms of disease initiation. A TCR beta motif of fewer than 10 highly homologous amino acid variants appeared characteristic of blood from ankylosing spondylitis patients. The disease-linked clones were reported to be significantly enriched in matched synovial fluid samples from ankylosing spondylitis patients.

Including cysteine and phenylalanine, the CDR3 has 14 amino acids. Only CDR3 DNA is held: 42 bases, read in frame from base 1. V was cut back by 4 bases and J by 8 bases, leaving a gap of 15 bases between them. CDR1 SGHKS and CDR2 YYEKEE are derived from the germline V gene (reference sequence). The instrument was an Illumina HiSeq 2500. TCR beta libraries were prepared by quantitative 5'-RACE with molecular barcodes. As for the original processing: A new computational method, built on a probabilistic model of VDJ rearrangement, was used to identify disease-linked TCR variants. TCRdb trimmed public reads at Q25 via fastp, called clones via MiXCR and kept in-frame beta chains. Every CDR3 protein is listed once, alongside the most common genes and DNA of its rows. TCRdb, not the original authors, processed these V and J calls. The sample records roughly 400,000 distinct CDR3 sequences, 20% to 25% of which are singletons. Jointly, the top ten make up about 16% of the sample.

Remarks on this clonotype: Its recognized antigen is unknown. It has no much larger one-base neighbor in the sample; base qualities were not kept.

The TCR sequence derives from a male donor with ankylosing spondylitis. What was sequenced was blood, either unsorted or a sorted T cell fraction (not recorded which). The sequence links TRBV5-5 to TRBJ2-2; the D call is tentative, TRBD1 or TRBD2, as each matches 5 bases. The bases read TGTGCCAGCAGCCTCCGGGACGATAGGGGGGAGCTGTTTTTT. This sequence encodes CASSLRDDRGELFF.